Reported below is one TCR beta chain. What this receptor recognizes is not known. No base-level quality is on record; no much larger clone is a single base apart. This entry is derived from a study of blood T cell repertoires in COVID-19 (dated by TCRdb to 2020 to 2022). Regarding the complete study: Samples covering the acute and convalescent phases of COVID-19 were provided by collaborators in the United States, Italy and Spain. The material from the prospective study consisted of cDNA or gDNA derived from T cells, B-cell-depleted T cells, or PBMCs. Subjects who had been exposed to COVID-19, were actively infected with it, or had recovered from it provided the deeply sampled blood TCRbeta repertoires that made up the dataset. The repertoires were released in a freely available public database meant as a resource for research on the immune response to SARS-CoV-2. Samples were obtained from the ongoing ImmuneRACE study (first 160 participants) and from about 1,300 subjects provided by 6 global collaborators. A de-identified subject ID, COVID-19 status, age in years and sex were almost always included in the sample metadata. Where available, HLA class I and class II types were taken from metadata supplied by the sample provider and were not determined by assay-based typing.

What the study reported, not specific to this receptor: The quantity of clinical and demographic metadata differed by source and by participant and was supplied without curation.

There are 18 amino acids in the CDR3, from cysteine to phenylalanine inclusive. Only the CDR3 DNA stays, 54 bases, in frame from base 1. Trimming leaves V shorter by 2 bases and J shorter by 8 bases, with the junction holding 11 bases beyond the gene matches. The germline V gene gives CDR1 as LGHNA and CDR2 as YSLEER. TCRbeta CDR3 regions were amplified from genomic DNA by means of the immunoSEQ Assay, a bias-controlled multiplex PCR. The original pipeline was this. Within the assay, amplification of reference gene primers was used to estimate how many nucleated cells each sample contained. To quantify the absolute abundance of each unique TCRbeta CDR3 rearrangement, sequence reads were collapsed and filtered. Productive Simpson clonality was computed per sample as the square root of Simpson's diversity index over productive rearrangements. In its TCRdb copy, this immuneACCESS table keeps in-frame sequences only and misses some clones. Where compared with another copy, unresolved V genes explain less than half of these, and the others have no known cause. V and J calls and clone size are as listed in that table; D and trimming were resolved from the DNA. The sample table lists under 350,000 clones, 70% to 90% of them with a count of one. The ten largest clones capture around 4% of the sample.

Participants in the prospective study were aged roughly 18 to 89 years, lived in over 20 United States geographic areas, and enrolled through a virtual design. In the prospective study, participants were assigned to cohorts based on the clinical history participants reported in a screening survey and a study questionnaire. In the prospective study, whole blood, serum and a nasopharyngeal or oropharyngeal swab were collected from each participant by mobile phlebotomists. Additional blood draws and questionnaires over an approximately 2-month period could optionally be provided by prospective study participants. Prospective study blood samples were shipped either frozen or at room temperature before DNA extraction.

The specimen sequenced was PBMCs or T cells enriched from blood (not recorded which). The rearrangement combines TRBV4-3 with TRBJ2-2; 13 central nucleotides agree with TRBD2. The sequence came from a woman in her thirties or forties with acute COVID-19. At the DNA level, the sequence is TGCGCCAGCAGCCAAAACGAGCGACTAGCGGGAGGAACTGGGGAGCTGTTTTTT. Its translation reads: CASSQNERLAGGTGELFF.